One sample yielded the 8 T cell receptor beta chains listed below, sequenced in a study of cytomegalovirus exposure and HLA in healthy donors. Vbeta (60) and Jbeta (13) primers were used in the PCR. The method was immunoSEQ multiplex PCR; TCRdb's version includes in-frame clones alone and lacks a portion of them. This table holds over 100,000 clones, more than 75% found once. Material: PBMCs. The receptors shown here come from a woman between 25 and 40 years old in good health and CMV-seronegative.

This chain uses TRBV4-3 with TRBJ2-3; 8 bases are shared with TRBD2. The CDR3 extends over 18 amino acids. Germline-derived CDR1 and CDR2 are LGHNA and YSLEER. With V trimmed by 4 bases and J by 4 bases, 16 bases remained unmatched. CDR3 nucleotides: TGCGCCAGCAGCCCCTTCCATCTGGGGGCGGGGGGTTCAGATACGCAGTATTTT. Translated: CASSPFHLGAGGSDTQYF.

This clone was observed many times. The chain employs TRBV10-3 and TRBJ1-1; D possibly corresponds to TRBD1 (5 bases). This CDR3 region has 14 residues. Germline assignment: CDR1 ENHRY and CDR2 SYGVKD. V lost 0 bases to trimming and J lost 6 bases, with 11 bases between them. CDR3 amino acids: CAISESGRDSEAFF. The CDR3 bases are TGTGCCATCAGTGAGTCAGGGAGGGACTCTGAAGCTTTCTTT.

This chain connects TRBV7-6 to TRBJ2-3; possibly TRBD1 for D (5 bases). This CDR3 region has 15 residues. CDR1 and CDR2 (germline): SGHVS, FNYEAQ. The V and J ends lost 3 bases and 2 bases respectively, with 12 bases between them. The CDR3, as DNA: TGTGCCAGCAGCTTCGATCCAGGGTTCACAGATACGCAGTATTTT. Translation gives CASSFDPGFTDTQYF. The full variable domain, rest sourced from reference TRBV7-6 and TRBJ2-3, is GAGVSQSPRYKVTKRGQDVALRCDPISGHVSLYWYRQALGQGPEFLTYFNYEAQQDKSGLPNDRFSAERPEGSISTLTIQRTEQRDSAMYRCASSFDPGFTDTQYFGPGTRLTVL.

This sequence joins TRBV4-1 and TRBJ1-6; 7 positions agree with TRBD1. J was trimmed by 5 bases and V by 3 bases; bases with no gene match: 1. The germline CDR1 and CDR2 sequences are MGHRA and YSYEKL. This CDR3 comprises 14 residues. The chain's CDR3 is CASSQGQHNSPLHF. The CDR3 nucleotides are TGCGCCAGCAGCCAGGGACAGCATAATTCACCCCTCCACTTT.

The chain links TRBV9 to TRBJ1-2; a weak D match, TRBD1 (6 bases). Trimming stripped 0 bases from V and 4 bases from J, with 13 bases between. Germline CDR1 SGDLS, CDR2 YYNGEE. The CDR3 spans 15 residues. The CDR3 DNA sequence: TGTGCCAGCAGCGTAGAAACAGCGGACAGCTATGGCTACACCTTC. Amino acids: CASSVETADSYGYTF.

The V call is TRBV27, the J call TRBJ2-1, with 13 bases matching TRBD2. V lost 7 bases, J lost 8 bases, and 8 bases stayed unmatched. The CDR3 runs to 15 residues. CDR1 MNHEY and CDR2 SMNVEV come from the germline V gene (reference sequence). The CDR3 here is CASNVLAGGQDEQFF. CDR3 coding DNA: TGTGCCAGCAACGTACTAGCGGGAGGGCAAGATGAGCAGTTCTTC.

The V call is TRBV5-6, the J call TRBJ2-3; D remains ambiguous. CDR1 SGHDT and CDR2 YYEEEE come from the germline V gene. The CDR3 totals 13 residues. V lost 4 bases and J 4 bases, leaving 10 bases between the germline ends. DNA of the CDR3: TGTGCCAGCAGCCCGGTCCCCGCAGATACGCAGTATTTT. Its protein product is CASSPVPADTQYF. Together with reference TRBV5-6 and TRBJ2-3, the CDR3 gives the full variable domain: DAGVTQSPTHLIKTRGQQVTLRCSPKSGHDTVSWYQQALGQGPQFIFQYYEEEERQRGNFPDRFSGHQFPNYSSELNVNALLLGDSALYLCASSPVPADTQYFGPGTRLTVL.

The rearrangement uses TRBV5-6 and TRBJ2-1; no clear D. Germline V gene lookup returns CDR1 SGHDT and CDR2 YYEEEE. The CDR3 is made up of 15 amino acids. The germline V and J ends were trimmed by 0 bases and 6 bases, with 13 bases remaining between them. DNA of the CDR3: TGTGCCAGCAGCTTGGCGTCTTCGGGTTTCAATGAGCAGTTCTTC. Its translation is CASSLASSGFNEQFF. Together with reference TRBV5-6 and TRBJ2-1, the CDR3 gives the full variable domain: DAGVTQSPTHLIKTRGQQVTLRCSPKSGHDTVSWYQQALGQGPQFIFQYYEEEERQRGNFPDRFSGHQFPNYSSELNVNALLLGDSALYLCASSLASSGFNEQFFGPGTRLTVL.